A single sample is the source of the 26 T cell receptor beta chains below, sequenced in a study of radiation and T cells in renal cell carcinoma (dated by TCRdb to 2020 to 2021). What the time point label conveys for this sample: blood 2 weeks post-SBRT. The treatment or condition label, read with the paper, signifies: 15 Gy SBRT to primary tumor, nephrectomy 4 weeks later. The receptor library was made with the immunoSEQ multiplex PCR assay. Here the immuneACCESS table is served through TCRdb, limited to in-frame sequences with V and J called. Missing clones are a known gap in these copies; in checked studies unresolved V genes cover under half, and the rest lacks a known reason. The sample profile shows some 75,000 clones; roughly 82% of them were found once. The ten most abundant clones make up 5.5% to 7.5% of the sample. This specimen consisted of blood, obtained from a patient whose treatment included radiotherapy and nephrectomy. The origin of the receptors is a man aged 55 to 69 with renal cell carcinoma.

This clone was recorded only once. V gene TRBV27 combines with J gene TRBJ2-7; possibly TRBD2 for D (6 bases). V shed 3 bases and J shed 5 bases, with 14 bases lying between them. CDR1 and CDR2 (germline): MNHEY, SMNVEV (reference sequence). This CDR3 has 14 amino acids. In DNA form, the CDR3 reads TGTGCCAGCAGTTTTAGCGGCCCCTTGGACGAGCAGTACTTC. Translated, it gives CASSFSGPLDEQYF.

A note on this clone: This same CDR3 is encoded by further DNA sequences in the sample. This chain joins TRBV6-5 and TRBJ2-2; no clear D gene. This CDR3 is built from 14 residues. V dropped 0 bases and J dropped 5 bases, with 7 bases sitting between them. Germline CDR1 is MNHEY and CDR2 is SVGAGI. The CDR3: CASSYSTHTGELFF. In DNA, the CDR3 is TGTGCCAGCAGTTACTCGACTCATACCGGGGAGCTGTTTTTT.

The DNA of the CDR3 is TGTGCCAGCAGCTTAGCCGCAACTAATGAAAAACTGTTTTTT. This gives the protein CASSLAATNEKLFF. The chain recombines TRBV7-9 with TRBJ1-4; no clear D. V was clipped by 0 bases and J by 0 bases, with 2 bases between them. Germline values: CDR1 SEHNR, CDR2 FQNEAQ (reference sequence). CDR3 size: 14 residues.

The chain uses TRBV6-7 and TRBJ1-2; no clear D gene. TRBV6-7 is an open reading frame whose function is uncertain. The CDR3 spans 18 residues. The V end was cut by 0 bases, the J end by 8 bases, with 25 bases between. The DNA of the CDR3 is TGTGCCAGCAGTTACTCGTTTGAGCCGCGGAGCGGCGACCGCGGCTACACCTTC. This encodes CASSYSFEPRSGDRGYTF.

V is TRBV11-2 and J is TRBJ1-4, with D unresolved. The CDR3 extends over 15 amino acids. The germline V and J ends were trimmed by 2 bases and 0 bases, with 7 bases remaining between them. Per germline, CDR1 SGHAT and CDR2 FQNNGV. Here the CDR3 DNA reads TGTGCCAGCAGCTTACTGAGGTCAACTAATGAAAAACTGTTTTTT. This gives the protein CASSLLRSTNEKLFF. Based on the CDR3 plus reference TRBV11-2 and TRBJ1-4, the full variable domain is EAGVAQSPRYKIIEKRQSVAFWCNPISGHATLYWYQQILGQGPKLLIQFQNNGVVDDSQLPKDRFSAERLKGVDSTLKIQPAKLEDSAVYLCASSLLRSTNEKLFFGSGTQLSVL.

The chain recombines TRBV10-3 with TRBJ2-7, with 11 bases matching TRBD1. This CDR3 contains 14 residues. Germline CDR1 reads ENHRY; CDR2 reads SYGVKD. V lost 6 bases, J lost 5 bases, and 6 bases stayed unmatched. The CDR3 loop reads CAISQGQGENEQYF. CDR3 bases: TGTGCCATCAGCCAGGGACAGGGGGAAAACGAGCAGTACTTC.

This chain links TRBV7-2 with TRBJ2-3, with D hard to call. The CDR3 contains 12 residues. The V gene's germline CDR1 is SGHTA and CDR2 FQGNSA. Deletions cut 4 bases from V and 4 bases from J, with 6 bases between. As DNA, the CDR3 is TGTGCCAGCAGCTCATGGGCAGATACGCAGTATTTT. Translation: CASSSWADTQYF. The entire variable domain, with the rest obtained from reference TRBV7-2 and TRBJ2-3, is as follows: GAGVSQSPSNKVTEKGKDVELRCDPISGHTALYWYRQSLGQGLEFLIYFQGNSAPDKSGLPSDRFSAERTGGSVSTLTIQRTQQEDSAVYLCASSSWADTQYFGPGTRLTVL.

The chain joins TRBV5-5 to TRBJ2-5, with TRBD2 identical over 7 bases. The J call could be wrong; TRBJ2-7 is a better fit for the DNA end. This CDR3 is 14 amino acids long. CDR1 and CDR2 from the germline V gene are SGHKS and YYEKEE (reference sequence). The CDR3 coding sequence is TGTGCCAGCAGCCCCGTTTCCCGGGGGGACGAGCAGTACTTC. Its protein is CASSPVSRGDEQYF.

This chain links TRBV28 with TRBJ1-2, with 9 bases that match TRBD1. This CDR3 region has 18 residues. Germline V gives CDR1 MDHEN, CDR2 SYDVKM. V lost 4 bases, J lost 5 bases, and 17 bases stayed unmatched. The CDR3 nucleotides read TGTGCCAGCAGTTCAGCGGCTGGGACAGGGCATTACCCATATGGCTACACCTTC. Encoded protein: CASSSAAGTGHYPYGYTF.

This sequence joins TRBV27 and TRBJ2-7, with D perhaps TRBD1 (6 bases). The V gene's germline CDR1 is MNHEY and CDR2 SMNVEV (reference sequence). Trimming left V 5 bases short and J 2 bases short, with 13 bases between. This CDR3 comprises 14 residues. The DNA of the CDR3 is TGTGCCAGCAGTAGCTTCCGGGACACCTACGAGCAGTACTTC. This sequence encodes CASSSFRDTYEQYF.

In its sample, this clone was seen a few times. The rearrangement uses TRBV27 and TRBJ2-5, with TRBD2 matching 8 bases. The CDR3 is made up of 15 amino acids. V was pared by 5 bases and J by 2 bases, with 7 bases of the junction left unmatched. The germline CDR1 and CDR2 sequences are MNHEY and SMNVEV (reference sequence). The CDR3: CASSHGGGIQETQYF. Here the CDR3 DNA reads TGTGCCAGCAGTCACGGGGGGGGGATACAAGAGACCCAGTACTTC.

The chain combines TRBV9 with TRBJ2-1, with unresolved D. Germline V lookup: CDR1 SGDLS, CDR2 YYNGEE. The CDR3 extends over 16 amino acids. The V and J ends lost 0 bases and 0 bases respectively, with 10 bases between them. The CDR3 loop is CASSVARGSSYNEQFF. As DNA, the CDR3 is TGTGCCAGCAGCGTAGCCCGAGGTAGCTCCTACAATGAGCAGTTCTTC.

The chain is built from TRBV5-6 and TRBJ2-3; D is unclear. Trimming stripped 2 bases from V and 8 bases from J, with 15 bases between. Germline V gene data show CDR1 as SGHDT and CDR2 as YYEEEE. This CDR3 has 14 residues. The CDR3, as DNA: TGTGCCAGCAGCTTCGGCGGAGAGCACGGTACGCAGTATTTT. This encodes CASSFGGEHGTQYF. Filled out from reference TRBV5-6 and TRBJ2-3, the complete variable domain reads DAGVTQSPTHLIKTRGQQVTLRCSPKSGHDTVSWYQQALGQGPQFIFQYYEEEERQRGNFPDRFSGHQFPNYSSELNVNALLLGDSALYLCASSFGGEHGTQYFGPGTRLTVL.

This clone was seen once. V is TRBV7-7 and J is TRBJ2-5; either TRBD1 or TRBD2 may fit D (5 bases each). Germline lookup yields CDR1 SSHAT and CDR2 FNYEAQ (reference sequence). V lost 8 bases to trimming and J lost 5 bases, with 12 bases between them. The CDR3 runs to 12 residues. The CDR3 nucleotides are TGTGCCAGCGGGACCCCGGCGGAGACCCAGTACTTC. Its translation is CASGTPAETQYF.

The chain joins TRBV6-1 to TRBJ1-5; no clear D gene. CDR3 length: 13 amino acids. V lost 5 bases to trimming and J lost 4 bases, with 9 bases between them. CDR1 is MNHNS and CDR2 is SASEGT in the germline V gene. The chain's CDR3 is CASSLPGNQPQHF. The DNA for the CDR3 is TGTGCCAGCAGTCTTCCCGGGAATCAGCCCCAGCATTTT.

The chain links TRBV10-1 to TRBJ2-1; D gene unclear. The CDR3 consists of 14 residues. V lost 0 bases and J 4 bases, leaving 7 bases between the germline ends. Germline CDR1 and CDR2: WNHNN and SYGVQD (reference sequence). CDR3 region: CASSESSGYNEQFF. The DNA of the CDR3 is TGCGCCAGCAGTGAGTCGTCGGGTTACAATGAGCAGTTCTTC.

V gene TRBV19 combines with J gene TRBJ2-6, with D possibly being TRBD1 (6 bases). This CDR3 spans 15 amino acids. The ends were cut back, 7 bases at V and 12 bases at J, with 22 bases in the middle. Germline V gives CDR1 LNHDA, CDR2 SQIVND (reference sequence). CDR3 residues: CASNTRQVQSGVLTF. CDR3 sequence (DNA): TGTGCCAGTAACACTCGACAGGTTCAGTCTGGCGTCCTGACTTTC.

This chain connects TRBV5-1 to TRBJ2-2; TRBD2 matches at 9 bases. V was clipped by 3 bases and J by 7 bases; unmatched bases: 7. The germline V gene has CDR1 SGHRS and CDR2 YFSETQ. CDR3 length: 15 residues. The CDR3 region has the DNA TGCGCCAGCAGCTCGCGGGAGGGCCTGGGCGGGGAGCTGTTTTTT. Its protein product is CASSSREGLGGELFF. Variable domain in full (rest from reference TRBV5-1 and TRBJ2-2): KAGVTQTPRYLIKTRGQQVTLSCSPISGHRSVSWYQQTPGQGLQFLFEYFSETQRNKGNFPGRFSGRQFSNSRSEMNVSTLELGDSALYLCASSSREGLGGELFFGEGSRLTVL.

The chain carries TRBV7-2 and TRBJ2-2, with D possibly matching TRBD1 (8 bases). Trimming cost V 0 bases and J 5 bases, with 19 bases left between them. Germline CDR1 SGHTA, CDR2 FQGNSA. The CDR3 length is 18 residues. CDR3 loop: CASSLAVSGTGGTGELFF. The DNA of the CDR3 is TGTGCCAGCAGCTTAGCGGTGAGCGGGACAGGCGGGACCGGGGAGCTGTTTTTT.

This chain uses TRBV2 with TRBJ2-1; D is uncertain. Trimming pared 7 bases from V and 3 bases from J, leaving 4 bases between. Germline CDR1 and CDR2: SNHLY and FYNNEI. The CDR3 spans 11 residues. CDR3 amino acids: CASTLYNEQFF. The CDR3 region has the DNA TGTGCCAGCACCCTCTACAATGAGCAGTTCTTC.

The chain joins TRBV28 to TRBJ1-3, with D possibly matching TRBD1 (6 bases). The V end lost 4 bases, the J end lost 5 bases, and 9 bases lay between the germline ends. Germline V gene lookup returns CDR1 MDHEN and CDR2 SYDVKM. The CDR3 consists of 13 residues. In DNA form, the CDR3 reads TGTGCCAGCAGTTCCAGGGGTAGAAACACCATATATTTT. As protein: CASSSRGRNTIYF.

This clone appeared a single time. The V call is TRBV5-1, the J call TRBJ1-5; D is undetermined. Germline loops: CDR1 SGHRS, CDR2 YFSETQ. This CDR3 comprises 13 residues. V was trimmed by 1 base and J by 4 bases, leaving 6 bases between them. CDR3: CASSLSWNQPQHF. CDR3 coding DNA: TGCGCCAGCAGCTTGTCCTGGAATCAGCCCCAGCATTTT.

The J gene is TRBJ2-7, the V gene TRBV18; 12 nucleotides line up with TRBD2. CDR3 length: 15 residues. The V gene end was trimmed by 5 bases and the J gene end by 2 bases; junction bases not matched to a gene: 4. The germline CDR1 and CDR2 sequences are KGHSH and LQKENI. DNA for the CDR3: TGTGCCAGCTCAGGGAGACTAGCGGGAGCCTACGAGCAGTACTTC. It codes for CASSGRLAGAYEQYF.

The chain recombines TRBV28 with TRBJ2-1, with 10 bases identical to TRBD1. The length of the CDR3 is 15 residues. J was trimmed by 9 bases and V by 4 bases; bases with no gene match: 9. The V gene's germline CDR1 is MDHEN and CDR2 SYDVKM. The CDR3: CASSSTGGAYSEQFF. The CDR3 DNA sequence: TGTGCCAGCAGTTCGACAGGGGGCGCGTATAGTGAGCAGTTCTTC.

The chain is built from TRBV21-1 and TRBJ2-1. TRBV21-1 is classified as a pseudogene. The CDR3 is 15 amino acids. The CDR3, as DNA: TGTGCCAGCAGCAAAGATGACCCCCGACGCAATGAGCAGTTCTTC. Protein: CASSKDDPRRNEQFF.

This clone was found a few times. This chain joins TRBV10-3 and TRBJ1-5, with 7 bases aligning to TRBD1. V shed 4 bases and J 2 bases; nucleotides not matched to a gene: 2. CDR3 length equals 14 residues. Germline loops: CDR1 ENHRY, CDR2 SYGVKD. CDR3 sequence: CAISVTGGNQPQHF. CDR3 sequence (DNA): TGTGCCATCAGTGTCACAGGGGGCAATCAGCCCCAGCATTTT.